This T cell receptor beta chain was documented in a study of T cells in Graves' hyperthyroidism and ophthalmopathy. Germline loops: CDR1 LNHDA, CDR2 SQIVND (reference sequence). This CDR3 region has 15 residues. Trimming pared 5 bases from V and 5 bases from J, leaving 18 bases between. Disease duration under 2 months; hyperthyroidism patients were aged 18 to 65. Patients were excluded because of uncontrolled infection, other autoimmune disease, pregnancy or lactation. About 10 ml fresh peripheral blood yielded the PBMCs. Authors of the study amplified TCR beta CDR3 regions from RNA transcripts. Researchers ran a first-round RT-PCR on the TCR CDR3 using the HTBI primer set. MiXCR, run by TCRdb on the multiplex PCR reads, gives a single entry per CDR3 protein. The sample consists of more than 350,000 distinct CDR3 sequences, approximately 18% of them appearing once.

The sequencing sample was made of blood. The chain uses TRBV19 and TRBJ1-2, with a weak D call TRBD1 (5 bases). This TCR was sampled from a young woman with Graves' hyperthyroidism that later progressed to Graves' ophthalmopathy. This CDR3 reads CASSLGTADGYGYTF. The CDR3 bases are TGTGCCAGTAGTCTCGGGACGGCGGACGGGTATGGCTACACCTTC.